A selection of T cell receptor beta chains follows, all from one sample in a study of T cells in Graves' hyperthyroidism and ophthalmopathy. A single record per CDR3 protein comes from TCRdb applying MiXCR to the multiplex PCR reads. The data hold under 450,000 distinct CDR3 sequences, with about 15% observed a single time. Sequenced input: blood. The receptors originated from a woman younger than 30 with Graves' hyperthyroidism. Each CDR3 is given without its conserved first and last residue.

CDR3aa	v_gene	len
ASSSTGGGTYEQY	TRBV13	13
ASSPWGLAGNTGELF	TRBV18	15
ASSGGGQGEKLF	TRBV27	12
ASSAPGQNSPLH	TRBV9	12
ASSFTGMRTEAF	TRBV28	12
ASSPDRFLGGTDTQY	TRBV19	15
ASSPGTGHPTDTQY	TRBV5-4	14
ASSPDRSNSPLH	TRBV27	12
SVALSGNTIY	TRBV29-1	10
ASNPRDSTDTQY	TRBV19	12
ASSTVQETQY	TRBV5-1	10
ASSLGWASGRRNTGELF	TRBV7-2	17
ASSSARLAGTETQY	TRBV5-1	14
ASSEESTGEVGKLF	TRBV6-1	14
ASSPTSGGALGTDTQY	TRBV9	16
ATLGDDSYEQY	TRBV12-3/TRBV12-4	11
ASTPSRLNTEAF	TRBV7-8	12
ASREGGRRYEQY	TRBV7-2	12
ASRASGTGGRGTQY	TRBV28	14
ASSPPGTSDTQY	TRBV7-3	12
ASRTPRLAGGDETQY	TRBV6-2/TRBV6-3	15
ASSGSGGPHTGELF	TRBV5-1	14
ASRVSKGELF	TRBV27	10
AGSQGGEETLA	TRBV3-1	11
ASSLTSGSYNEQF	TRBV5-1	13
ASSLIADLYNEQF	TRBV7-8	13